This T cell receptor (beta chain) was found in a study of blood T cells in healthy people across ages. With 6 bases clipped from V and 7 bases from J, the junction kept 13 bases outside the gene matches. CDR3 size: 16 residues. The germline gives CDR1 LGHDT, CDR2 YNNKEL (reference sequence). Together with a sample-barcoded 5' primer, a J-beta primer mix was included in a second PCR lasting about 7 to 11 cycles. TCRdb called the 5' RACE reads again in MiXCR, with one record for every CDR3 protein. The sample holds more than 1 million distinct CDR3 sequences, 45% seen once. This clonotype was counted a few times.

What was sequenced was blood. The TCR sequence derives from a woman aged 55 to 70 in good health. The rearrangement joins TRBV3-1 to TRBJ2-1; 9 nucleotides match TRBD2. CDR3 region: CASRGPGTSRGNEQFF. DNA for the CDR3: TGTGCCAGCAGGGGGCCCGGGACTAGCCGCGGGAATGAGCAGTTCTTC.